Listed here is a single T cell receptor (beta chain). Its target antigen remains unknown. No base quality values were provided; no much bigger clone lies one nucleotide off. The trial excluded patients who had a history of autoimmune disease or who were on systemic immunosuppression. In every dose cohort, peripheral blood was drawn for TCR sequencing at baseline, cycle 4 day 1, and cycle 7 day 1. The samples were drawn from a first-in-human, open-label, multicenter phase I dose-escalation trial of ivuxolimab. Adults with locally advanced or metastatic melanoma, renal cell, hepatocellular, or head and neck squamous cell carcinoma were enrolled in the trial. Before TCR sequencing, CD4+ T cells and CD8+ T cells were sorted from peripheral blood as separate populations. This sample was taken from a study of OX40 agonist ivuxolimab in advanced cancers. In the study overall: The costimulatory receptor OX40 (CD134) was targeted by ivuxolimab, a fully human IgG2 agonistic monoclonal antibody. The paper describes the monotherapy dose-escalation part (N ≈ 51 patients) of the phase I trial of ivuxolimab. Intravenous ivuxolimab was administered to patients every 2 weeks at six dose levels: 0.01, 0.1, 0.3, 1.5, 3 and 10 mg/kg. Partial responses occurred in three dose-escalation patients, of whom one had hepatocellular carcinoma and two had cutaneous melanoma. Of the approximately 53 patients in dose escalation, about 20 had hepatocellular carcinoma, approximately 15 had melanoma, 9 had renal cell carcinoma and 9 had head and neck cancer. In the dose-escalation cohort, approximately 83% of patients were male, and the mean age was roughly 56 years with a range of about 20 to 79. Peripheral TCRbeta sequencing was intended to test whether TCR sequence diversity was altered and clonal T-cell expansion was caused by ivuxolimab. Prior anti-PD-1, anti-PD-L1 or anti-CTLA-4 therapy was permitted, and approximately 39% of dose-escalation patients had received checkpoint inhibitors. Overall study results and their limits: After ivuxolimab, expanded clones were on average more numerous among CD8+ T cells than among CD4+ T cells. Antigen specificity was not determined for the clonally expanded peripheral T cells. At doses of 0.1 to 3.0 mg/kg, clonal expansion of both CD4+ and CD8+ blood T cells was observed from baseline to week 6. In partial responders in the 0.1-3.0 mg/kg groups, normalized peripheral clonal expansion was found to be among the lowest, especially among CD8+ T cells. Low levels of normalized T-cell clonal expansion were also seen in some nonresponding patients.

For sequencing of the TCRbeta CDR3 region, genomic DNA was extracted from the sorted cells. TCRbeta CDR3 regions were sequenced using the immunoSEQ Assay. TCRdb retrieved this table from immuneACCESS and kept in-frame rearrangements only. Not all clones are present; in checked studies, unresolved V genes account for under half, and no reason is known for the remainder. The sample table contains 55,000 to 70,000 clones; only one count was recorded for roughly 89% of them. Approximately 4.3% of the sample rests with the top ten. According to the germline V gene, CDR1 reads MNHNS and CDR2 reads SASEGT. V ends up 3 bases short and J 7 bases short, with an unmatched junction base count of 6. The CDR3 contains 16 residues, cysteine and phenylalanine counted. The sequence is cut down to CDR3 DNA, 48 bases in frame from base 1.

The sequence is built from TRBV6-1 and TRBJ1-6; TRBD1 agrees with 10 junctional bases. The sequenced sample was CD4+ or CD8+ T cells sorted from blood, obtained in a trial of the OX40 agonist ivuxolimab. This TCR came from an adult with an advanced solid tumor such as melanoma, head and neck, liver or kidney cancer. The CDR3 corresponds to CASSEIGTGVNSPLHF. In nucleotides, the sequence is TGTGCCAGCAGTGAGATAGGGACAGGGGTGAATTCACCCCTCCACTTT.